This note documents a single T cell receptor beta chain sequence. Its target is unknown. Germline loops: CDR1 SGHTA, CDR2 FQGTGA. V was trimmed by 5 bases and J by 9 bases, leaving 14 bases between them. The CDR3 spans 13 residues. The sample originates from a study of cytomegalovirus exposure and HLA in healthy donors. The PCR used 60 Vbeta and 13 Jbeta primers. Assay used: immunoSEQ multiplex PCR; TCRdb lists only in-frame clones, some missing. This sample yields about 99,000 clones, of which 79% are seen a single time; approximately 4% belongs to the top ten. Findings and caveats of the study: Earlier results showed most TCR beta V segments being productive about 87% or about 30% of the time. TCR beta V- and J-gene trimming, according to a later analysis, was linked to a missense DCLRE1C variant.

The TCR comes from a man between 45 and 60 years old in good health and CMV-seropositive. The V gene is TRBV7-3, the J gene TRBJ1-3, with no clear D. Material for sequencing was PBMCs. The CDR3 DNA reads TGTGCCAGCAGCGACTCCTCGGGTGGCACCATATATTTT. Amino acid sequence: CASSDSSGGTIYF. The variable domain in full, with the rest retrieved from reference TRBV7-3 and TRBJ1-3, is GAGVSQTPSNKVTEKGKYVELRCDPISGHTALYWYRQSLGQGPEFLIYFQGTGAADDSGLPNDRFFAVRPEGSVSTLKIQRTERGDSAVYLCASSDSSGGTIYFGEGSWLTVV.